This T cell receptor (beta chain) was observed in a study of blood T cell repertoires in COVID-19. Background on the study: The United States, Italy and Spain supplied acute and convalescent COVID-19 samples. PBMCs, B-cell-depleted T cells, or T cells provided the cDNA or gDNA that made up the material.

Trimming cost V 5 bases and J 4 bases, with 20 bases left between them. The germline CDR1 and CDR2 sequences are SGHTA and FQGNSA. The CDR3 has 16 amino acids. Per the study methods: Reference gene primer amplification gave nucleated cell count estimates. Assay used: immunoSEQ multiplex PCR; TCRdb lists only in-frame clones, some missing. Clonal size and the V and J genes are those of that table, whereas D and trimming came from the DNA. The top ten clones hold approximately 12% of a sample with approximately 96,000 clones, 81% of them seen once. The receptor was derived from a woman over 75 with acute or convalescent COVID-19. The gene calls are TRBV7-2 and TRBJ1-2; D might be TRBD1 (6 bases). Sequenced input: peripheral blood. In DNA, the CDR3 is TGTGCCAGCAGCCAGCCTCCCTACAGGGCCAGCTATGGCTACACCTTC. This translates into CASSQPPYRASYGYTF.